This T cell receptor (beta chain) originates from a study of T-cell memory formation after mild COVID-19. Study-level findings and limits: Pre-infection memory held some responding clones, suggesting pre-existing cross-reactive T cells responded.

Germline V gene lookup returns CDR1 SGHTA and CDR2 FQGNSA. CDR3 length equals 17 residues. V trimming: 5 bases; J trimming: 2 bases; junction bases outside the gene matches: 12. One entry per CDR3 protein results from TCRdb running MiXCR on the 5' RACE reads. The data hold about 350,000 distinct CDR3 sequences, with around 27% observed a single time. This clonotype was counted only a few times. What it binds is unknown. The chain employs TRBV7-2 and TRBJ2-3; 8 nucleotides line up with TRBD2. The sample consisted of PBMCs or a T cell subset sorted from them (not recorded which). The receptor's source is an adult woman who had mild COVID-19 (a few samples of this study predate the infection). Cell type and time point are not known. CDR3 amino acids: CASSPTKLAGTTDTQYF. Written as DNA, the CDR3 is TGTGCCAGCAGCCCAACTAAATTAGCGGGGACCACAGATACGCAGTATTTT.